This entry lists 8 T cell receptor beta chains sequenced from one sample in a study of blood T cell repertoires in COVID-19. TCRdb's table, derived via immunoSEQ multiplex PCR, lists solely in-frame clones and lacks some. The profile shows roughly 250,000 clones, around four fifths of them singletons. Source material: peripheral blood. These receptors were collected from a woman aged 65 to 85 with acute or convalescent COVID-19.

The chain uses TRBV30 and TRBJ2-1; D is perhaps TRBD1 (6 bases). The CDR3 is made up of 13 amino acids. Trimming removed 5 bases at V and 9 bases at J, with 17 bases between. CDR1 and CDR2 (germline): GTSNPN, SVGIG (reference sequence). The CDR3, as DNA: TGTGCCTGGGGCCGCCAGGGGCCAGTTGAGCAGTTCTTC. Residues: CAWGRQGPVEQFF.

The chain has TRBV30 and TRBJ1-5; D remains ambiguous. CDR1 is GTSNPN, CDR2 SVGIG, per germline (reference sequence). CDR3 length equals 17 residues. V was trimmed by 2 bases and J by 2 bases, leaving 19 bases between them. CDR3 nucleotide sequence: TGTGCCTGGAGTCCACCCCTATCGGAGGGCCGCAATCAGCCCCAGCATTTT. Residues: CAWSPPLSEGRNQPQHF.

The chain's CDR3 is CASTPRTGETQYF. In nucleotides, the CDR3 is TGCGCCAGCACCCCCAGGACTGGGGAGACCCAGTACTTC. V and J are TRBV5-1 and TRBJ2-5, with a tentative D call TRBD2 (5 bases). Per the germline V gene, CDR1 is SGHRS and CDR2 is YFSETQ. The CDR3 has 13 residues. Trimming removed 6 bases from V and 5 bases from J, with 14 bases in between.

V and J are TRBV12-3 or TRBV12-4 and TRBJ2-7, with 7 bases fitting TRBD2. Losses at the gene ends were 6 bases for V and 1 base for J; bases not matched to a gene: 3. This CDR3 region has 13 residues. CDR3 amino acids: CASRTGGSYEQYF. CDR3 nucleotide sequence: TGTGCCAGCAGAACCGGGGGGTCCTACGAGCAGTACTTC.

The chain has TRBV18 and TRBJ1-1; 7 bases line up with TRBD1. This CDR3 is built from 12 residues. The V segment lost 4 bases and the J segment 6 bases; nucleotides outside the gene matches: 2. Germline V lookup: CDR1 KGHSH, CDR2 LQKENI. This chain's CDR3 is CASSLTGAEAFF. The DNA of the CDR3 is TGTGCCAGCTCACTTACAGGGGCTGAAGCTTTCTTT.

J is TRBJ2-7 and V is TRBV7-2; tentatively, D is TRBD1 (6 bases). The CDR3 runs to 14 residues. V dropped 6 bases and J dropped 2 bases, with 14 bases sitting between them. CDR1 SGHTA and CDR2 FQGNSA come from the germline V gene. The CDR3 spells CASSSLDRPYEQYF. CDR3 bases: TGTGCCAGCAGTTCCCTCGACAGGCCCTACGAGCAGTACTTC.

V usage is TRBV5-6 and J usage is TRBJ2-2; maybe TRBD2 (6 bases). V shed 1 base and J shed 3 bases, with 10 bases lying between them. Germline CDR1 reads SGHDT; CDR2 reads YYEEEE. The CDR3 spans 15 residues. The CDR3, as DNA: TGTGCCAGCAGCTTGTGGGGACTTCACACCGGGGAGCTGTTTTTT. Amino acids: CASSLWGLHTGELFF.

The rearrangement uses TRBV19 and TRBJ1-2; TRBD1 aligns across 9 bases. The germline CDR1 and CDR2 sequences are LNHDA and SQIVND (reference sequence). The CDR3 is made up of 14 amino acids. The junction had 8 bases not matched to a gene; V was cut back by 6 bases and J by 6 bases. The CDR3 nucleotides read TGTGCCAGTAGGGACCGGGACAGGGTAGATGGCTACACCTTC. This translates into CASRDRDRVDGYTF.